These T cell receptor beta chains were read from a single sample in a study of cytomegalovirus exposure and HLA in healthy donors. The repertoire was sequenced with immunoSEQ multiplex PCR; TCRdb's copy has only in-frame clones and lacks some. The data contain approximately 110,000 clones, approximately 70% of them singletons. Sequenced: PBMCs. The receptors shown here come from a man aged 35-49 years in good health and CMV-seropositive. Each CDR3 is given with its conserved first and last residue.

CAISESQGQGYEQYF TRBJ2-7 TRBV10-3
CASSALGQGAWGEAFF TRBJ1-1 TRBV6-1
CASSEDSGSTGELFF TRBJ2-2 TRBV6-4
CASSQPLRGGHSGNTIYF TRBJ1-3 TRBV7-9
CASSPGSYGYTF TRBJ1-2 TRBV7-9
CAWSGTGDQPQHF TRBJ1-5 TRBV30
CASGRDSRETQYF TRBJ2-5 TRBV2
CASSREGTETYEQYF TRBJ2-7 TRBV6-5
CASSSSENTIYF TRBJ1-3 TRBV7-9
CAISPGGGQGIDTQYF TRBJ2-3 TRBV10-3
CASSFRSGRAFDTDTQYF TRBJ2-3 TRBV19
CASSINRGASQETQYF TRBJ2-5 TRBV19
CASSTQGNTIYF TRBJ1-3 TRBV19
CAISEGTDSGNTIYF TRBJ1-3 TRBV10-3